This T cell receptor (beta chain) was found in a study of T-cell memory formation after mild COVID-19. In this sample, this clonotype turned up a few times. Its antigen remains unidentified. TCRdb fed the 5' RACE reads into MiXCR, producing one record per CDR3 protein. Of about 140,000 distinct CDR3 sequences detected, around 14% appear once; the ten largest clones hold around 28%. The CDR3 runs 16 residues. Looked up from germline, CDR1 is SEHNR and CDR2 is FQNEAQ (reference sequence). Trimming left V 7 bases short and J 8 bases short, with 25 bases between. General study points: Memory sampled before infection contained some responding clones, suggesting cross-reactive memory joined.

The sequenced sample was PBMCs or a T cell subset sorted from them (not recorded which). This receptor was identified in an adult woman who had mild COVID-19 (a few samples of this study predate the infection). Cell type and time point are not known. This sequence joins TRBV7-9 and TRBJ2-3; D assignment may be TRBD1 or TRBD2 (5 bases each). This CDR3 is CASTTPRDGLESTQYF. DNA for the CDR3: TGTGCCAGCACTACCCCCCGGGACGGACTCGAGTCTACGCAGTATTTT.